These 23 T cell receptor beta chains came from one sample sequenced in a study of blood T cell repertoires in COVID-19. Clones were read by immunoSEQ multiplex PCR, and TCRdb kept only the in-frame ones, dropping some. In the table there are 150,000 to 200,000 clones, 80% of which are singletons. The sample consisted of PBMCs or T cells enriched from blood (not recorded which). These receptors all come from a man aged 40-50 years who had recovered from COVID-19.

This sequence joins TRBV24-1 and TRBJ2-5; D perhaps matches TRBD2 (7 bases). V lost 6 bases, J lost 0 bases, and 25 bases lay in between. The CDR3 totals 19 residues. CDR1 and CDR2 (germline): KGHDR, SFDVKD. CDR3 in DNA: TGTGCCACCAGTCCAGGGAGGGGGGCTATATCCTCGTACCAAGAGACCCAGTACTTC. Translated: CATSPGRGAISSYQETQYF.

V and J are TRBV30 and TRBJ1-2; D call uncertain. V was trimmed by 7 bases and J by 2 bases, leaving 11 bases between them. There are 12 residues in the CDR3. Germline CDR1 and CDR2: GTSNPN and SVGIG (reference sequence). The CDR3 region is CAYTGGNYGYTF. The CDR3 DNA reads TGTGCCTACACGGGAGGGAACTATGGCTACACCTTC.

This clone was recorded only once. The V call is TRBV11-3, the J call TRBJ2-5; weak D call: TRBD1 (5 bases). The CDR3 is 13 amino acids. Trimming pared 0 bases from V and 5 bases from J, leaving 7 bases between. Per germline, CDR1 SGHNT and CDR2 YENEEA. The CDR3 sequence is CASSLENRETQYF. The CDR3, as DNA: TGTGCCAGCAGCTTAGAAAACAGGGAGACCCAGTACTTC. The full variable domain, in which reference TRBV11-3 and TRBJ2-5 provide the parts outside the CDR3, is EAGVVQSPRYKIIEKKQPVAFWCNPISGHNTLYWYLQNLGQGPELLIRYENEEAVDDSQLPKDRFSAERLKGVDSTLKIQPAELGDSAVYLCASSLENRETQYFGPGTRLLVL.

The chain recombines TRBV24-1 with TRBJ2-7; 9 bases fit TRBD1. The CDR3 contains 21 residues. CDR1 and CDR2 (germline): KGHDR, SFDVKD. V shed 8 bases and J 0 bases; nucleotides not matched to a gene: 25. Here the CDR3 DNA reads TGTGCCACCACCCTGGGTCATCGGACAGGGGAAGGGGCACCCTACTCCTACGAGCAGTACTTC. Translating it yields CATTLGHRTGEGAPYSYEQYF.

J is TRBJ1-2 and V is TRBV14; TRBD1 is a possible D gene (6 bases). The CDR3 consists of 13 residues. V lost 4 bases to trimming and J lost 4 bases, with 10 bases between them. The V gene's germline CDR1 is SGHDN and CDR2 FVKESK. CDR3 coding DNA: TGTGCCAGCAGCCTCGCAGGGGTCTATGGCTACACCTTC. Amino acid sequence: CASSLAGVYGYTF.

The chain joins TRBV5-6 to TRBJ1-6; D is undetermined. Germline assignment: CDR1 SGHDT and CDR2 YYEEEE. The CDR3 is 14 residues long. Trimming stripped 0 bases from V and 7 bases from J, with 8 bases between. CDR3: CASSLARRNSPLHF. The CDR3 coding sequence is TGTGCCAGCAGCTTGGCTCGGCGGAATTCACCCCTCCACTTT.

The chain recombines TRBV11-3 with TRBJ1-1; a weak D match, TRBD1 (6 bases). Germline V gene lookup returns CDR1 SGHNT and CDR2 YENEEA. The CDR3 is 13 residues long. V lost 8 bases and J 8 bases, leaving 18 bases between the germline ends. CDR3 nucleotides: TGTGCCAGCGCGCTCACAGGGACGACCGAAGCTTTCTTT. Translating gives CASALTGTTEAFF.

The chain recombines TRBV12-5 with TRBJ1-2, with 9 bases that match TRBD1. This CDR3 has 14 amino acids. Germline values: CDR1 LGHNT, CDR2 FRNRAP. Germline trimming cut 5 bases from V and 3 bases from J; bases unmatched to any gene: 4. CDR3 sequence reads: CASGPGQGYYGYTF. The CDR3 DNA reads TGTGCTAGTGGTCCCGGACAGGGGTACTATGGCTACACCTTC.

The gene calls are TRBV7-2 and TRBJ1-5; no firm D call. In germline, CDR1 is SGHTA, CDR2 FQGNSA. With 6 bases removed from V and 2 bases from J, the gap between germline ends came to 11 bases. This CDR3 has 14 amino acids. DNA of the CDR3: TGTGCCAGCAGTAGACGGGGAGGCAATCAGCCCCAGCATTTT. It is translated as CASSRRGGNQPQHF.

This clone has only one observation. The rearrangement uses TRBV18 and TRBJ1-4; D perhaps matches TRBD1 (5 bases). V dropped 3 bases and J dropped 7 bases, with 15 bases sitting between them. Germline V gives CDR1 KGHSH, CDR2 LQKENI. This CDR3 has 15 residues. The DNA for the CDR3 is TGTGCCAGCTCACCCTCGGACACCCTACCTGAAAAACTGTTTTTT. Translated: CASSPSDTLPEKLFF.

V is TRBV29-1 and J is TRBJ2-5, with 7 bases matching TRBD1. CDR3 size: 12 residues. V lost 7 bases to trimming and J lost 2 bases; unmatched junction nucleotides: 4. Germline CDR1 SQVTM, CDR2 ANQGSEA. CDR3 sequence (DNA): TGCAGCGGTTCAGGGGGTCAAGAGACCCAGTACTTC. Amino acids: CSGSGGQETQYF. Based on the CDR3 plus reference TRBV29-1 and TRBJ2-5, the full variable domain is SAVISQKPSRDICQRGTSLTIQCQVDSQVTMMFWYRQQPGQSLTLIATANQGSEATYESGFVIDKFPISRPNLTFSTLTVSNMSPEDSSIYLCSGSGGQETQYFGPGTRLLVL.

The sample holds one count of this clone. V usage is TRBV9 and J usage is TRBJ2-1, with no clear D. Between the trimmed V and J ends, which lost 3 bases and 6 bases, there was a span of 10 bases. This CDR3 is built from 13 residues. Germline assignment: CDR1 SGDLS and CDR2 YYNGEE. The CDR3 bases are TGTGCCAGCAGCGCCCCCGTCGGCAATGAGCAGTTCTTC. Its translation is CASSAPVGNEQFF.

This clone has just one count. This sequence joins TRBV3-1 (or the pseudogene TRBV3-2) and TRBJ1-1, with TRBD1 as a possible D gene (6 bases). V shed 7 bases and J shed 2 bases, with 17 bases lying between them. The germline V gene encodes CDR1 LGHDT and CDR2 YNNKEL (reference sequence). The CDR3 totals 15 residues. CDR3 region: CASTRGSKGNTEAFF. In nucleotides, the CDR3 is TGTGCCAGCACGAGGGGGTCAAAAGGAAACACTGAAGCTTTCTTT.

Written as DNA, the CDR3 is TGTGCCACCAGTGATCCGGGTCAACAGAACACCGGGGAGCTGTTTTTT. It is translated as CATSDPGQQNTGELFF. The chain joins TRBV24-1 to TRBJ2-2, with D uncertain. CDR3 size: 16 residues. V was clipped by 3 bases and J by 1 base, with 11 bases between them. Germline V gene data show CDR1 as KGHDR and CDR2 as SFDVKD.

The rearrangement uses TRBV30 and TRBJ1-2; no firm D call. CDR1 and CDR2 from the germline V gene are GTSNPN and SVGIG (reference sequence). This CDR3 region has 13 residues. V lost 2 bases to trimming and J lost 8 bases, with 15 bases between them. For the CDR3, the DNA is TGTGCCTGGAGTTCGACCTTCGCGGGCGGCTACACCTTC. Protein product: CAWSSTFAGGYTF.

The genes are TRBV7-3 and TRBJ2-1; 7 nucleotides match TRBD2. The germline V gene encodes CDR1 SGHTA and CDR2 FQGTGA. This CDR3 has 15 residues. V lost 3 bases, J lost 9 bases, and 11 bases stayed unmatched. The CDR3 here is CASSFEIAGFGEQFF. For the CDR3, the DNA is TGTGCCAGCAGCTTTGAGATAGCGGGCTTCGGTGAGCAGTTCTTC.

This clone was detected a few times. The V gene is TRBV24-1, the J gene TRBJ2-3; TRBD1 might be the D (5 bases). The germline V gene encodes CDR1 KGHDR and CDR2 SFDVKD. V lost 4 bases and J 4 bases, leaving 20 bases between the germline ends. The CDR3 covers 17 residues. This CDR3 reads CATSDPTQGGVADTQYF. The CDR3 bases are TGTGCCACCAGTGACCCGACCCAGGGTGGTGTCGCAGATACGCAGTATTTT.

The chain uses TRBV19 and TRBJ1-2; the match to TRBD1 covers 10 bases. The V gene end was trimmed by 6 bases and the J gene end by 0 bases; junction bases not matched to a gene: 10. CDR3 length equals 17 residues. Germline V gene sequence: CDR1 LNHDA, CDR2 SQIVND (reference sequence). CDR3 nucleotide sequence: TGTGCCAGTAGCTCCCGACAGGGGGCGGGCACTAACTATGGCTACACCTTC. It encodes CASSSRQGAGTNYGYTF.

The rearrangement uses TRBV11-2 and TRBJ2-1; D is uncertain. CDR1 and CDR2 (germline): SGHAT, FQNNGV. The CDR3 extends over 14 amino acids. The ends were cut back, 2 bases at V and 2 bases at J, with 7 bases in the middle. The CDR3, as DNA: TGTGCCAGCAGCTTAAGTCTAGCCTACAATGAGCAGTTCTTC. It codes for CASSLSLAYNEQFF. Full variable domain (outside the CDR3, taken from reference TRBV11-2 and TRBJ2-1): EAGVAQSPRYKIIEKRQSVAFWCNPISGHATLYWYQQILGQGPKLLIQFQNNGVVDDSQLPKDRFSAERLKGVDSTLKIQPAKLEDSAVYLCASSLSLAYNEQFFGPGTRLTVL.

The chain employs TRBV18 and TRBJ2-2; D is possibly TRBD2 (6 bases). CDR1 and CDR2 (germline): KGHSH, LQKENI. The V end was cut by 3 bases, the J end by 3 bases, with 8 bases between. CDR3 length equals 14 residues. The CDR3: CASSPRLDTGELFF. CDR3 in DNA: TGTGCCAGCTCACCCCGACTAGACACCGGGGAGCTGTTTTTT. The variable domain in full, completed from reference TRBV18 and TRBJ2-2, reads NAGVMQNPRHLVRRRGQEARLRCSPMKGHSHVYWYRQLPEEGLKFMVYLQKENIIDESGMPKERFSAEFPKEGPSILRIQQVVRGDSAAYFCASSPRLDTGELFFGEGSRLTVL.

The V gene is TRBV7-2, the J gene TRBJ2-7, with 9 nucleotides matching TRBD2. V trimming: 1 base; J trimming: 1 base; junction bases outside the gene matches: 8. CDR3 length: 17 residues. Germline CDR1 SGHTA, CDR2 FQGNSA. CDR3 residues: CASSLGGAGGLSYEQYF. As DNA, the CDR3 is TGTGCCAGCAGCTTAGGGGGAGCGGGGGGCCTATCCTACGAGCAGTACTTC. Full variable domain (missing parts from reference TRBV7-2 and TRBJ2-7): GAGVSQSPSNKVTEKGKDVELRCDPISGHTALYWYRQSLGQGLEFLIYFQGNSAPDKSGLPSDRFSAERTGGSVSTLTIQRTQQEDSAVYLCASSLGGAGGLSYEQYFGPGTRLTVT.

This clone was seen a few times. This chain links TRBV19 with TRBJ2-3; 9 bases match TRBD2. In germline, CDR1 is LNHDA, CDR2 SQIVND (reference sequence). The CDR3 extends over 14 amino acids. V shed 6 bases and J 0 bases; nucleotides not matched to a gene: 1. CDR3 region: CASSLAGSTDTQYF. In DNA, the CDR3 is TGTGCCAGTAGCCTAGCGGGAAGCACAGATACGCAGTATTTT.

J is TRBJ2-5 and V is TRBV6-1, with 9 nucleotides matching TRBD2. This CDR3 has 17 amino acids. Germline values: CDR1 MNHNS, CDR2 SASEGT. V shed 3 bases and J 0 bases; nucleotides not matched to a gene: 8. In DNA form, the CDR3 reads TGTGCCAGCAGTGAGCTAGCGGGGATACAGTACCAAGAGACCCAGTACTTC. Amino acid sequence: CASSELAGIQYQETQYF.